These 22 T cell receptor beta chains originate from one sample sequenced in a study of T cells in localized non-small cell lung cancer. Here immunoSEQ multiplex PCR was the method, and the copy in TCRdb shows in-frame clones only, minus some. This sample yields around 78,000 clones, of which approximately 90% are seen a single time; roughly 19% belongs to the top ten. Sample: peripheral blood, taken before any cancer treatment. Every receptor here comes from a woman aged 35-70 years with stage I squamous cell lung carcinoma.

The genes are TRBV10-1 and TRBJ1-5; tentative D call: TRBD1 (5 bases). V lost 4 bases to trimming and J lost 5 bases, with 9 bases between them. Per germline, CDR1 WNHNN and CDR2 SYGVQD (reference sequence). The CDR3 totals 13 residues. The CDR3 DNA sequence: TGCGCCAGCAGTGCATGGGGGGATCAGCCCCAGCATTTT. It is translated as CASSAWGDQPQHF.

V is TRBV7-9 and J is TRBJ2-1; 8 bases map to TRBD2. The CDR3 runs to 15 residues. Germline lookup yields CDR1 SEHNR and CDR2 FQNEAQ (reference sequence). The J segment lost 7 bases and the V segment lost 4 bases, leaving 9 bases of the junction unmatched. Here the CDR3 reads CASSSVGGGYNEQFF. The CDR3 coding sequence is TGTGCCAGCAGCTCGGTCGGGGGGGGCTATAATGAGCAGTTCTTC.

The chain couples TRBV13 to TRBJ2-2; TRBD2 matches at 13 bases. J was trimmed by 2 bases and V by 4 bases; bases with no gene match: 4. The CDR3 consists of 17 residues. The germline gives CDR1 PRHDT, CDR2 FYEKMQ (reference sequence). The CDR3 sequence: CASSSGTSGVNTGELFF. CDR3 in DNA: TGTGCCAGCAGCTCCGGGACTAGCGGGGTTAACACCGGGGAGCTGTTTTTT.

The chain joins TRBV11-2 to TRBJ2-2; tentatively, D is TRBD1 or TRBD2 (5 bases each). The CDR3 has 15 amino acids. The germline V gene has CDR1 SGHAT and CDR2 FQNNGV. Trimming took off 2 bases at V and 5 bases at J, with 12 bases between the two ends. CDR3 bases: TGTGCCAGCAGCTTACCAGCGGCAGGGACCGGGGAGCTGTTTTTT. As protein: CASSLPAAGTGELFF.

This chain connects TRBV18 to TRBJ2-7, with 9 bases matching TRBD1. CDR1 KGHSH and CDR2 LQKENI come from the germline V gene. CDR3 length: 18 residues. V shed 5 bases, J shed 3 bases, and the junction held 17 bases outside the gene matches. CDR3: CASSLTGQGMNGIYEQYF. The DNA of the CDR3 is TGTGCCAGCTCATTGACGGGACAGGGAATGAATGGTATCTACGAGCAGTACTTC.

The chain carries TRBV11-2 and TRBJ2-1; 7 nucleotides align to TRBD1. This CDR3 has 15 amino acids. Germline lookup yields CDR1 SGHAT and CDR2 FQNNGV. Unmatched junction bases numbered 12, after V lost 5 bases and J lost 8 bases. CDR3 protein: CASSVARGQLDEQFF. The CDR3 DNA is TGTGCCAGCAGCGTCGCGAGGGGACAGCTTGATGAGCAGTTCTTC.

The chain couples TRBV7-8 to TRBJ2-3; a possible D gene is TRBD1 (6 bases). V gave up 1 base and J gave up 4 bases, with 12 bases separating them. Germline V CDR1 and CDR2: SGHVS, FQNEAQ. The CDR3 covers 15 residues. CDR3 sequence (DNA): TGTGCCAGCAGCTTAGTTGACAGGCTCCCAGATACGCAGTATTTT. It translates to CASSLVDRLPDTQYF.

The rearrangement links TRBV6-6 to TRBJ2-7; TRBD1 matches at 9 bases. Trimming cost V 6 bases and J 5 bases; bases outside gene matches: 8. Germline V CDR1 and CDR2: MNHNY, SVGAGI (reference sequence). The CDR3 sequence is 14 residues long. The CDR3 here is CASRLNRGPHEQYF. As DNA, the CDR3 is TGTGCCAGCAGACTAAACAGGGGGCCCCACGAGCAGTACTTC.

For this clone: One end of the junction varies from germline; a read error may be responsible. The CDR3, as DNA: TGTGCTAGCAGCTTAGAAGCGGGGGCAAATGAGCAGTTCTTC. Translating gives CASSLEAGANEQFF. This chain links TRBV7-7 with TRBJ2-1, with 8 positions matching TRBD2. Germline lookup yields CDR1 SSHAT and CDR2 FNYEAQ (reference sequence). This CDR3 is 14 amino acids long.

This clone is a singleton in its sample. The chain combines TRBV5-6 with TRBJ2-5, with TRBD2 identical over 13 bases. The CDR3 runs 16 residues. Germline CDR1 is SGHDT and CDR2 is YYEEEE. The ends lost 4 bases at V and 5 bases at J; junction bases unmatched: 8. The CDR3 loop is CASSTVLTSGGETQYF. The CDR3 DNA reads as TGTGCCAGCAGCACGGTCCTGACTAGCGGGGGGGAGACCCAGTACTTC.

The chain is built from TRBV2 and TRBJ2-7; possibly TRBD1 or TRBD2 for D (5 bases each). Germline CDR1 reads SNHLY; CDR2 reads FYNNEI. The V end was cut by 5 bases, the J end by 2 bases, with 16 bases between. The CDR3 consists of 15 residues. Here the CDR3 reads CASSRDQGPTYEQYF. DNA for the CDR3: TGTGCCAGCAGTCGGGATCAGGGCCCCACCTACGAGCAGTACTTC.

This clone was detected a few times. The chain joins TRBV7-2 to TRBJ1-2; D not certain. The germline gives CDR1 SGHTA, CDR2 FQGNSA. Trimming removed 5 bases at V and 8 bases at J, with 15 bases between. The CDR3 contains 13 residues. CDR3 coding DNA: TGTGCCAGCAGCCCTAGTTGGGAATCAGGCTACACCTTC. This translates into CASSPSWESGYTF.

The CDR3 protein is CASSLGDYGYTF. DNA for the CDR3: TGTGCCAGCAGCTTAGGGGACTATGGCTACACCTTC. The chain is built from TRBV13 and TRBJ1-2, with unresolved D. V lost 0 bases, J lost 3 bases, and 2 bases lay in between. CDR1 is PRHDT, CDR2 FYEKMQ, per germline (reference sequence). The CDR3 sequence is 12 residues long.

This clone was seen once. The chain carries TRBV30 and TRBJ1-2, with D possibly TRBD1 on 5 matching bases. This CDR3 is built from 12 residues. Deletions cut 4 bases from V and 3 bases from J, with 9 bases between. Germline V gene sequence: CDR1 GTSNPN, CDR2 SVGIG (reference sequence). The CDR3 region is CAWTRDHYGYTF. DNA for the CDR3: TGTGCCTGGACCCGGGACCACTATGGCTACACCTTC.

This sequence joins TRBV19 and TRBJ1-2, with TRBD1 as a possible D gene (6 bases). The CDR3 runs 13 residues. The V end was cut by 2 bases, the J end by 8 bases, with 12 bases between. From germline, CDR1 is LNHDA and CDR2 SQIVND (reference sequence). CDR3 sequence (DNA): TGTGCCAGTAGTATAACTGCAGGGGACGGCTACACCTTC. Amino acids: CASSITAGDGYTF.

CDR3 DNA: TGTGCCAGCAGTGAGGCTAGCGGGGTGCTTGAGCAGTTCTTC. Protein sequence: CASSEASGVLEQFF. The V gene is TRBV2, the J gene TRBJ2-1, with TRBD2 matching over 9 bases. Germline V lookup: CDR1 SNHLY, CDR2 FYNNEI. This CDR3 spans 14 amino acids. With 3 bases clipped from V and 9 bases from J, the junction kept 6 bases outside the gene matches.

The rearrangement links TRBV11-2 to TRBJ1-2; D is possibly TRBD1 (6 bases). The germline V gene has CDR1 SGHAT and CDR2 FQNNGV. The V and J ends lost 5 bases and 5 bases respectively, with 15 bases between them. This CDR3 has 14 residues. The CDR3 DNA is TGTGCCAGCAGCCATACAGGGAGTGGGTATGGCTACACCTTC. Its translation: CASSHTGSGYGYTF. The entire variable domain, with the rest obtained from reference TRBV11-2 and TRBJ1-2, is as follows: EAGVAQSPRYKIIEKRQSVAFWCNPISGHATLYWYQQILGQGPKLLIQFQNNGVVDDSQLPKDRFSAERLKGVDSTLKIQPAKLEDSAVYLCASSHTGSGYGYTFGSGTRLTVV.

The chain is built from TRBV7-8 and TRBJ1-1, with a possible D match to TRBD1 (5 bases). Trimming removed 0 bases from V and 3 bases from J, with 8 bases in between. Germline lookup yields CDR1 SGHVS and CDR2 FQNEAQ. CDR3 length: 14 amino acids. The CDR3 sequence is CASSLASGYTEAFF. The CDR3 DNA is TGTGCCAGCAGCTTAGCCTCAGGGTACACTGAAGCTTTCTTT.

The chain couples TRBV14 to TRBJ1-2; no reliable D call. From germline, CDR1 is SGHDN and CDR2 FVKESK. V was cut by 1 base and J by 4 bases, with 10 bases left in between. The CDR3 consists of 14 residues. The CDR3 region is CASSQGQPFYGYTF. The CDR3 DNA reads TGTGCCAGCAGCCAAGGGCAGCCTTTCTATGGCTACACCTTC. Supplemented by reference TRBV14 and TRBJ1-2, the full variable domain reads EAGVTQFPSHSVIEKGQTVTLRCDPISGHDNLYWYRRVMGKEIKFLLHFVKESKQDESGMPNNRFLAERTGGTYSTLKVQPAELEDSGVYFCASSQGQPFYGYTFGSGTRLTVV.

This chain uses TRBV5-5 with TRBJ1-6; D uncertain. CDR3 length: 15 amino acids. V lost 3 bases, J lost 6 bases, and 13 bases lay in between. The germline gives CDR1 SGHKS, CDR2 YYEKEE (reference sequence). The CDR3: CASSWGEIPNSPLHF. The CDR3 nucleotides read TGTGCCAGCAGCTGGGGTGAGATCCCTAATTCACCCCTCCACTTT.

CDR3 loop: CASRDFANYGYTF. The CDR3 nucleotides read TGTGCCAGCAGGGACTTCGCTAACTATGGCTACACCTTC. The J gene is TRBJ1-2, the V gene TRBV2; D remains unclear. Germline loops: CDR1 SNHLY, CDR2 FYNNEI. This CDR3 is 13 amino acids long. V was trimmed by 6 bases and J by 0 bases, leaving 8 bases between them.

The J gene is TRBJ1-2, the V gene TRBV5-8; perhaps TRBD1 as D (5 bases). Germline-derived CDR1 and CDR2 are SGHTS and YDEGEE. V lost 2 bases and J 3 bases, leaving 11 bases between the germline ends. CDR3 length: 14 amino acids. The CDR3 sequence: CASSFGTGDYGYTF. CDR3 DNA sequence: TGTGCCAGCAGCTTTGGAACAGGCGACTATGGCTACACCTTC.